The 24 T cell receptor beta chains below were found in one sample sequenced in a study of cytomegalovirus exposure and HLA in healthy donors. TCRdb's copy holds only in-frame clones and misses some; the assay was immunoSEQ multiplex PCR. The table shows some 69,000 clones, with around 96% occurring only once. Sequencing was done on a sample of PBMCs. These receptors came from a woman between 18 and 29 years old in good health and CMV-seropositive.

This chain uses TRBV13 with TRBJ2-1, with 11 bases fitting TRBD2. The junction had 9 bases not matched to a gene; V was cut back by 5 bases and J by 12 bases. CDR1 PRHDT and CDR2 FYEKMQ come from the germline V gene (reference sequence). The CDR3 is 14 amino acids. CDR3 in DNA: TGTGCCAGCAGCCTACTCACTAGCGGGAGTTCGCAGTTCTTC. Its translation is CASSLLTSGSSQFF.

The V call is TRBV28, the J call TRBJ2-2; 7 positions agree with TRBD2. Germline V gene sequence: CDR1 MDHEN, CDR2 SYDVKM. There are 14 residues in the CDR3. J gave up 2 bases and V 11 bases, and 8 bases lay outside the gene matches. The CDR3 DNA reads TGTGCCTCCAGGCCTAGCGGTAACACCGGGGAGCTGTTTTTT. Translated: CASRPSGNTGELFF.

The chain uses TRBV11-3 and TRBJ2-3; TRBD2 aligns across 8 bases. The germline gives CDR1 SGHNT, CDR2 YENEEA. The CDR3 spans 16 residues. With V trimmed by 5 bases and J by 1 base, 8 bases remained unmatched. CDR3 sequence (DNA): TGTGCCAGCAGCCCGCGAGCGGGAGTTGGCACAGATACGCAGTATTTT. Translation gives CASSPRAGVGTDTQYF.

V gene TRBV6-6 combines with J gene TRBJ2-1; D is perhaps TRBD2 (5 bases). The germline V gene encodes CDR1 MNHNY and CDR2 SVGAGI (reference sequence). This CDR3 has 16 residues. The V end was cut by 2 bases, the J end by 2 bases, with 13 bases between. The CDR3 sequence is CASSYKAVDAYNEQFF. The CDR3 DNA reads TGTGCCAGCAGTTACAAAGCGGTCGACGCCTACAATGAGCAGTTCTTC.

On this clone itself: Sequence at one end of the junction differs from germline and may be a read error. This sequence joins TRBV7-7 and TRBJ2-4; 7 nucleotides match TRBD2. Germline CDR1 SSHAT, CDR2 FNYEAQ (reference sequence). CDR3 length equals 18 residues. The chain's CDR3 is CASSLAVNSGCNKNIQYF. CDR3 DNA sequence: TGTGCTAGCAGCTTAGCGGTTAATAGCGGGTGCAACAAAAACATTCAGTACTTC.

V is TRBV27 and J is TRBJ2-1; D perhaps matches TRBD2 (7 bases). This CDR3 spans 13 amino acids. The V end was cut by 5 bases, the J end by 7 bases, with 12 bases between. The germline gives CDR1 MNHEY, CDR2 SMNVEV (reference sequence). In DNA form, the CDR3 reads TGTGCCAGCAGTCTCGGGGGGCGAAATGAGCAGTTCTTC. It translates to CASSLGGRNEQFF.

This sequence joins TRBV5-1 and TRBJ2-7, with D perhaps matching TRBD1 (6 bases). The CDR3 is 14 residues long. CDR1 is SGHRS, CDR2 YFSETQ, per germline. V dropped 2 bases and J dropped 6 bases, with 15 bases sitting between them. CDR3 protein: CASSLGGTPGEQYF. CDR3 DNA: TGCGCCAGCAGCTTAGGGGGAACCCCAGGCGAGCAGTACTTC.

CDR3: CASSPDRGSSTEAFF. In DNA form, the CDR3 reads TGCGCCAGCAGCCCGGACAGGGGTTCTAGTACTGAAGCTTTCTTT. The chain is built from TRBV4-3 and TRBJ1-1; 9 bases line up with TRBD1. Germline assignment: CDR1 LGHNA and CDR2 YSLEER. Germline trimming cut 4 bases from V and 5 bases from J; bases unmatched to any gene: 8. This CDR3 is built from 15 residues.

J is TRBJ2-3 and V is TRBV9, with unresolved D. With 0 bases removed from V and 0 bases from J, the gap between germline ends came to 11 bases. The CDR3 is 16 residues long. CDR1 is SGDLS and CDR2 is YYNGEE in the germline V gene. CDR3 DNA: TGTGCCAGCAGCGTAGGTTCGTCCCGTAGCACAGATACGCAGTATTTT. Encoded protein: CASSVGSSRSTDTQYF.

This chain links TRBV19 with TRBJ2-7, with D tentatively TRBD2 (6 bases). Germline values: CDR1 LNHDA, CDR2 SQIVND (reference sequence). Trimming removed 4 bases at V and 0 bases at J, with 16 bases between. CDR3 size: 16 residues. CDR3 coding DNA: TGTGCCAGTAGTACCACGGGGACTGGGAGCTCCTACGAGCAGTACTTC. It codes for CASSTTGTGSSYEQYF. Based on the CDR3 plus reference TRBV19 and TRBJ2-7, the full variable domain is DGGITQSPKYLFRKEGQNVTLSCEQNLNHDAMYWYRQDPGQGLRLIYYSQIVNDFQKGDIAEGYSVSREKKESFPLTVTSAQKNPTAFYLCASSTTGTGSSYEQYFGPGTRLTVT.

This sequence joins TRBV30 and TRBJ1-4, with TRBD1 identical over 8 bases. CDR3 length: 15 amino acids. J lost 8 bases, V lost 2 bases, and 10 bases had no gene match. The germline CDR1 and CDR2 sequences are GTSNPN and SVGIG (reference sequence). CDR3 in DNA: TGTGCCTGGAGTCATACCGGGACAGGTGACGAAAAACTGTTTTTT. Amino acids: CAWSHTGTGDEKLFF.

The V gene is TRBV30, the J gene TRBJ2-7, with TRBD1 as a possible D gene (5 bases). V lost 0 bases, J lost 3 bases, and 12 bases lay in between. CDR1 and CDR2 from the germline V gene are GTSNPN and SVGIG (reference sequence). There are 14 residues in the CDR3. The CDR3 spells CAWSVGRSLYEQYF. CDR3 nucleotides: TGTGCCTGGAGTGTGGGGCGGAGCCTCTACGAGCAGTACTTC.

This chain joins TRBV27 and TRBJ1-2, with 9 bases identical to TRBD1. With V trimmed by 5 bases and J by 4 bases, 11 bases remained unmatched. CDR1 is MNHEY and CDR2 is SMNVEV in the germline V gene (reference sequence). The length of the CDR3 is 16 residues. CDR3 in DNA: TGTGCCAGCAGTCCCCTTCGGACAGGGGAGGCCTATGGCTACACCTTC. It is translated as CASSPLRTGEAYGYTF.

This sequence joins TRBV5-1 and TRBJ2-1; D is perhaps TRBD1 (6 bases). Germline lookup yields CDR1 SGHRS and CDR2 YFSETQ. The CDR3 is 14 residues long. V was trimmed by 0 bases and J by 6 bases, leaving 10 bases between them. CDR3 region: CASSLAGQINEQFF. Here the CDR3 DNA reads TGCGCCAGCAGCTTGGCCGGACAGATCAATGAGCAGTTCTTC. Variable domain in full (rest from reference TRBV5-1 and TRBJ2-1): KAGVTQTPRYLIKTRGQQVTLSCSPISGHRSVSWYQQTPGQGLQFLFEYFSETQRNKGNFPGRFSGRQFSNSRSEMNVSTLELGDSALYLCASSLAGQINEQFFGPGTRLTVL.

V is TRBV5-1 and J is TRBJ2-1; 10 positions match TRBD2. Germline V gene lookup returns CDR1 SGHRS and CDR2 YFSETQ. The CDR3 sequence is 17 residues long. V was pared by 3 bases and J by 0 bases, with 6 bases of the junction left unmatched. The CDR3 is CASSWLGLANSYNEQFF. The CDR3 DNA reads TGCGCCAGCAGCTGGTTGGGACTAGCGAACTCCTACAATGAGCAGTTCTTC.

The DNA of the CDR3 is TGCGCCAGCAGCCAGATAATAGCGGGGGAGACCCAGTACTTC. Translation: CASSQIIAGETQYF. The chain combines TRBV4-1 with TRBJ2-5; 8 bases agree with TRBD2. This CDR3 has 14 residues. Germline lookup yields CDR1 MGHRA and CDR2 YSYEKL. The trim removed 3 bases at V and 5 bases at J, leaving 5 bases unmatched.

The V call is TRBV9, the J call TRBJ2-7; D not certain. CDR3 size: 13 residues. V was clipped by 0 bases and J by 2 bases, with 6 bases between them. CDR1 is SGDLS and CDR2 is YYNGEE in the germline V gene. CDR3 DNA: TGTGCCAGCAGCGTAGACATGGCCTACGAGCAGTACTTC. Translating it yields CASSVDMAYEQYF.

V and J are TRBV7-8 and TRBJ1-1, with 8 nucleotides matching TRBD1. V gave up 3 bases and J gave up 0 bases; unmatched junction bases: 6. This CDR3 has 16 amino acids. Germline V lookup: CDR1 SGHVS, CDR2 FQNEAQ. The CDR3 loop reads CASSFSGDRLNTEAFF. CDR3 nucleotide sequence: TGTGCCAGCAGCTTCTCCGGGGACAGGTTGAACACTGAAGCTTTCTTT.

V gene TRBV6-1 combines with J gene TRBJ2-7, with 10 bases matching TRBD2. Trimming removed 4 bases from V and 4 bases from J; junction bases left unmatched: 1. CDR3 length: 13 amino acids. CDR1 and CDR2 (germline): MNHNS, SASEGT. This CDR3 reads CASSGLAGYEQYF. For the CDR3, the DNA is TGTGCCAGCAGTGGACTAGCGGGTTACGAGCAGTACTTC.

The chain couples TRBV18 to TRBJ1-5; TRBD1 aligns across 9 bases. The germline gives CDR1 KGHSH, CDR2 LQKENI. The CDR3 loop spans 14 amino acids. V lost 4 bases to trimming and J lost 6 bases; unmatched junction nucleotides: 4. The CDR3 loop reads CASSLQGAGQPQHF. The CDR3 bases are TGTGCCAGCTCACTACAGGGGGCAGGTCAGCCCCAGCATTTT.

The rearrangement uses TRBV19 and TRBJ2-3; 7 positions match TRBD2. The germline gives CDR1 LNHDA, CDR2 SQIVND (reference sequence). This CDR3 is built from 17 residues. The V and J ends lost 1 base and 0 bases, in that order; junction bases with no gene match: 7. CDR3 coding DNA: TGTGCCAGTAGTATAGGCGCTAGCGGCCTAAGCACAGATACGCAGTATTTT. This sequence encodes CASSIGASGLSTDTQYF.

As for this clone: In the same sample, other DNA sequences code for this CDR3. The rearrangement links TRBV2 to TRBJ2-7; no definite D call. CDR1 is SNHLY and CDR2 is FYNNEI in the germline V gene. Trimming took off 6 bases at V and 3 bases at J, with 3 bases between the two ends. CDR3 length equals 10 residues. CDR3 nucleotide sequence: TGTGCCAGCAGCCACTACGAGCAGTACTTC. As protein: CASSHYEQYF.

The rearrangement links TRBV6-5 to TRBJ2-6; D may be TRBD1 (5 bases). The CDR3 covers 16 residues. The germline V gene encodes CDR1 MNHEY and CDR2 SVGAGI. The V gene lost 3 bases and the J gene lost 8 bases, with 17 bases spanning the gap. CDR3 protein: CASSYRGSTETNVLTF. The CDR3 nucleotides are TGTGCCAGCAGTTATAGGGGCTCTACGGAGACCAACGTCCTGACTTTC.

V and J are TRBV30 and TRBJ2-7, with 10 nucleotides matching TRBD1. Germline V gene data show CDR1 as GTSNPN and CDR2 as SVGIG (reference sequence). Losses at the gene ends were 0 bases for V and 6 bases for J; bases not matched to a gene: 5. CDR3 size: 14 residues. This CDR3 is CAWSVPDRGVEQYF. The CDR3 DNA reads as TGTGCCTGGAGTGTCCCGGACAGGGGGGTCGAGCAGTACTTC.